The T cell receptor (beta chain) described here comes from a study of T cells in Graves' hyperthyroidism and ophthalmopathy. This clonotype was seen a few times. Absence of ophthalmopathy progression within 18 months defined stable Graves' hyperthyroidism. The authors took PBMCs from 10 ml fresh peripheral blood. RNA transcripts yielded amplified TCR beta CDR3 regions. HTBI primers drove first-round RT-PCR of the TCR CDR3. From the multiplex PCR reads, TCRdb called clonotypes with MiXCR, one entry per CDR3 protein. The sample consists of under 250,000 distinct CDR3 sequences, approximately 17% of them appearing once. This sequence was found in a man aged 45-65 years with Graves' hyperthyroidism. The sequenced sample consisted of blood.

In nucleotides, the CDR3 is TGTGCCAGCAGCCGTAGCGGGAGGGGTAGCACCGGGGAGCTGTTTTTT. Protein product: CASSRSGRGSTGELFF. The chain employs TRBV7-9 and TRBJ2-2, with 11 bases lining up with TRBD2. Germline V gives CDR1 SEHNR, CDR2 FQNEAQ (reference sequence). This CDR3 is built from 16 residues. J was trimmed by 4 bases and V by 5 bases; bases with no gene match: 6.